Shown below are 4 T cell receptor beta chains from a single sample sequenced in a study of cytomegalovirus exposure and HLA in healthy donors. PCR used 60 Vbeta primers and 13 Jbeta primers. Some clones are missing from TCRdb's copy, which holds only in-frame ones; the method was immunoSEQ multiplex PCR. The sample totals 50,000 to 60,000 clones; its top ten clones hold roughly 4%. Sequencing used PBMCs. These receptors all come from a male donor in good health and CMV-seronegative.

This sequence joins TRBV19 and TRBJ2-1; D possibly corresponds to TRBD2 (6 bases). Germline V CDR1 and CDR2: LNHDA, SQIVND (reference sequence). Trimming removed 4 bases at V and 3 bases at J, with 10 bases between. This CDR3 spans 14 amino acids. The CDR3 loop reads CASSNQAGYNEQFF. DNA of the CDR3: TGTGCCAGTAGTAATCAAGCGGGCTACAATGAGCAGTTCTTC.

The rearrangement uses TRBV19 and TRBJ2-7, with 7 bases aligning to TRBD2. The CDR3 contains 15 residues. Losses at the gene ends were 7 bases for V and 5 bases for J; bases not matched to a gene: 14. The germline gives CDR1 LNHDA, CDR2 SQIVND (reference sequence). This chain's CDR3 is CASKGTWAGEDEQYF. The DNA for the CDR3 is TGTGCCAGTAAAGGGACGTGGGCGGGAGAAGACGAGCAGTACTTC.

The chain has TRBV19 and TRBJ2-5; D might be TRBD2 (6 bases). This CDR3 region has 17 residues. V was pared by 2 bases and J by 6 bases, with 22 bases between. Germline V gives CDR1 LNHDA, CDR2 SQIVND (reference sequence). CDR3 DNA sequence: TGTGCCAGTAGTATATCCGTCGGGGGTAGTTCCGAAAAGACCCAGTACTTC. Its translation is CASSISVGGSSEKTQYF.

The rearrangement links TRBV28 to TRBJ2-3; possible D gene TRBD2, 5 bases. Trimming stripped 5 bases from V and 1 base from J, with 13 bases between. Germline assignment: CDR1 MDHEN and CDR2 SYDVKM. The CDR3 has 15 residues. CDR3 nucleotide sequence: TGTGCCAGCAGTCCCTCGGTGGAGGGCACAGATACGCAGTATTTT. As protein: CASSPSVEGTDTQYF. The complete variable domain, with remaining parts taken from reference TRBV28 and TRBJ2-3, reads DVKVTQSSRYLVKRTGEKVFLECVQDMDHENMFWYRQDPGLGLRLIYFSYDVKMKEKGDIPEGYSVSREKKERFSLILESASTNQTSMYLCASSPSVEGTDTQYFGPGTRLTVL.